These 25 T cell receptor beta chains originate from one sample sequenced in a study of shared clonotypes between healthy human individuals. TCRdb keeps only in-frame clones here, not all; method: immunoSEQ multiplex PCR. The table has under 850,000 clones, over 60% seen once. The sequenced sample was memory CD4+ T cells sorted from blood. Subset described: CD45RA-negative fraction. The receptors stem from a young woman in good health.

The CDR3 nucleotides read TGTGCCAGCAGCTTGGTGCGGGACAGCTCCTACAATGAGCAGTTCTTC. Translation gives CASSLVRDSSYNEQFF. The chain has TRBV5-4 and TRBJ2-1; tentative D call: TRBD1 (7 bases). Germline assignment: CDR1 SGHNT and CDR2 YYREEE (reference sequence). The CDR3 consists of 16 residues. The V gene lost 0 bases and the J gene lost 0 bases, with 10 bases spanning the gap.

The J gene is TRBJ2-1, the V gene TRBV10-1; D may be TRBD1 (5 bases). The length of the CDR3 is 15 residues. CDR1 and CDR2 from the germline V gene are WNHNN and SYGVQD (reference sequence). Trimming took 3 bases from V and 5 from J, leaving 14 bases between them. DNA of the CDR3: TGCGCCAGCAGTGACGGGCCGCAAGGGGACAATGAGCAGTTCTTC. This encodes CASSDGPQGDNEQFF.

The chain uses TRBV1 and TRBJ2-2. TRBV1 is a listed pseudogene. The CDR3 length is 16 residues. Here the CDR3 reads CTPNRGRGRSTGELFF. In DNA, the CDR3 is TGCACCCCAAACCGGGGACGGGGTCGTAGCACCGGGGAGCTGTTTTTT.

V gene TRBV23-1 combines with J gene TRBJ2-1; maybe TRBD2 (6 bases). TRBV23-1 is an ORF; its function is uncertain. V dropped 2 bases and J dropped 3 bases, with 14 bases sitting between them. This CDR3 region has 16 residues. The CDR3 DNA sequence: TGCGCCAGCAGTCAAAATTCGGGACTCTTCTACAATGAGCAGTTCTTC. Translation: CASSQNSGLFYNEQFF.

This clone came up a few times. The chain links TRBV7-6 to TRBJ2-5; 13 nucleotides agree with TRBD2. Germline V lookup: CDR1 SGHVS, CDR2 FNYEAQ. The CDR3 runs to 15 residues. The trim removed 1 base at V and 7 bases at J, leaving 3 bases unmatched. The CDR3 loop reads CASSLGTSGSGTQYF. The DNA of the CDR3 is TGTGCCAGCAGCTTAGGGACTAGCGGGAGCGGGACCCAGTACTTC.

For this clone: Additional DNA sequences in this sample encode the identical CDR3. The rearrangement joins TRBV28 to TRBJ1-1; maybe TRBD1 (5 bases). The germline CDR1 and CDR2 sequences are MDHEN and SYDVKM. V lost 5 bases to trimming and J lost 1 base, with 11 bases between them. This CDR3 contains 14 residues. CDR3 amino acids: CASSPGTANTEAFF. CDR3 coding DNA: TGTGCCAGCAGTCCCGGGACGGCGAACACTGAAGCTTTCTTT.

The rearrangement joins TRBV19 to TRBJ2-7, with D perhaps given as TRBD1 or TRBD2 (6 bases each). The germline CDR1 and CDR2 sequences are LNHDA and SQIVND (reference sequence). This CDR3 has 16 amino acids. V was pared by 4 bases and J by 2 bases, with 18 bases between. This CDR3 reads CASSRALAGEAYEQYF. The CDR3, as DNA: TGTGCCAGTAGTAGAGCATTGGCAGGGGAGGCCTACGAGCAGTACTTC.

The chain employs TRBV7-6 and TRBJ2-1; D ambiguous. The germline V gene encodes CDR1 SGHVS and CDR2 FNYEAQ. The V and J ends lost 4 bases and 0 bases respectively, with 13 bases between them. The CDR3 has 16 amino acids. This chain's CDR3 is CASSSSNPSSYNEQFF. The CDR3 DNA reads as TGTGCCAGCAGCTCCTCCAACCCGAGCTCCTACAATGAGCAGTTCTTC.

The chain has TRBV25-1 and TRBJ2-5; weak D call: TRBD1 (8 bases). The CDR3 runs to 15 residues. Germline V gene lookup returns CDR1 MGHDK and CDR2 SYGVNS. Deletions cut 6 bases from V and 5 bases from J, with 19 bases between. The CDR3 region is CASSYFGQGGETQYF. The CDR3 DNA reads as TGTGCCAGCAGCTACTTCGGACAGGGAGGGGAGACCCAGTACTTC.

The gene calls are TRBV2 and TRBJ1-2, with D perhaps matching TRBD1 (6 bases). This CDR3 is 16 amino acids long. From germline, CDR1 is SNHLY and CDR2 FYNNEI. Trimming cost V 6 bases and J 4 bases, with 21 bases left between them. The CDR3 DNA follows: TGTGCCAGCAGAGAACACCTCGGGACATCTTTCTATGGCTACACCTTC. Translation: CASREHLGTSFYGYTF.

In its sample, this clone was seen a few times. V and J are TRBV6-5 and TRBJ2-2; D remains unclear. The CDR3 length is 13 residues. Trimming shortened V by 0 bases and J by 4 bases, and 3 bases separated the two germline ends. The germline CDR1 and CDR2 sequences are MNHEY and SVGAGI. CDR3 bases: TGTGCCAGCAGTTACTCTGTCACCGGGGAGCTGTTTTTT. Protein: CASSYSVTGELFF.

The V call is TRBV11-2, the J call TRBJ2-2; D might be TRBD2 (5 bases). V was pared by 5 bases and J by 3 bases, with 16 bases between. The CDR3 covers 16 residues. In germline, CDR1 is SGHAT, CDR2 FQNNGV. This CDR3 is CASSDGVAYYTGELFF. CDR3 nucleotide sequence: TGTGCCAGCAGCGACGGAGTAGCGTACTACACCGGGGAGCTGTTTTTT.

This sequence joins TRBV5-6 and TRBJ1-1, with D possibly TRBD1 on 6 matching bases. This CDR3 has 16 amino acids. Germline V gene lookup returns CDR1 SGHDT and CDR2 YYEEEE. V lost 2 bases and J lost 0, with 14 bases in between. CDR3 nucleotide sequence: TGTGCCAGCAGCTTCCTAGGGGGGTTTGTGAACACTGAAGCTTTCTTT. Amino acids: CASSFLGGFVNTEAFF.

This clone was seen more than once but under ten times. The chain employs TRBV4-1 and TRBJ1-2, with 10 nucleotides matching TRBD1. The germline V gene encodes CDR1 MGHRA and CDR2 YSYEKL. The CDR3 sequence is 17 residues long. The trim removed 4 bases at V and 6 bases at J, leaving 14 bases unmatched. CDR3 residues: CASSPVPIGTGADGYTF. The CDR3 DNA follows: TGCGCCAGCAGCCCAGTACCCATTGGGACAGGGGCGGATGGCTACACCTTC.

This clone showed up just once. V gene TRBV30 combines with J gene TRBJ2-5; possibly TRBD2 for D (6 bases). The J call is in doubt because the DNA end fits TRBJ2-7 better. Per the germline V gene, CDR1 is GTSNPN and CDR2 is SVGIG (reference sequence). The length of the CDR3 is 14 residues. This CDR3 is CAWRMGSGNYEQYF. The CDR3 DNA follows: TGTGCCTGGAGGATGGGTAGCGGAAACTACGAGCAGTACTTC.

The rearrangement links TRBV19 to TRBJ1-3, with 9 bases fitting TRBD1. The V gene's germline CDR1 is LNHDA and CDR2 SQIVND (reference sequence). The CDR3 length is 15 residues. V dropped 3 bases and J dropped 2; count of bases not matched to a gene: 2. The CDR3 DNA reads as TGTGCCAGTAGTATCGGGACAGGGCCTGGAAACACCATATATTTT. This gives the protein CASSIGTGPGNTIYF.

The chain links TRBV27 to TRBJ2-1; a weak D match, TRBD2 (6 bases). The CDR3 has 15 residues. Trimming stripped 0 bases from V and 6 bases from J, with 12 bases between. Germline V gene sequence: CDR1 MNHEY, CDR2 SMNVEV (reference sequence). CDR3 coding DNA: TGTGCCAGCAGTTTATCACGGGAGAGCGGCAATGAGCAGTTCTTC. Translation gives CASSLSRESGNEQFF.

This chain connects TRBV14 to TRBJ2-1, with D uncertain. This CDR3 spans 13 amino acids. CDR1 SGHDN and CDR2 FVKESK come from the germline V gene. V shed 1 base and J shed 10 bases, with 11 bases lying between them. The CDR3 protein is CASSQGNGFEQFF. In DNA form, the CDR3 reads TGTGCCAGCAGCCAAGGTAATGGTTTCGAGCAGTTCTTC. The full variable domain, its missing parts supplied by reference TRBV14 and TRBJ2-1, is EAGVTQFPSHSVIEKGQTVTLRCDPISGHDNLYWYRRVMGKEIKFLLHFVKESKQDESGMPNNRFLAERTGGTYSTLKVQPAELEDSGVYFCASSQGNGFEQFFGPGTRLTVL.

The V and J genes are TRBV30 and TRBJ2-5; 12 bases line up with TRBD2. Germline trimming cut 4 bases from V and 4 bases from J; bases unmatched to any gene: 4. Germline V CDR1 and CDR2: GTSNPN, SVGIG (reference sequence). CDR3 length: 14 residues. The CDR3 bases are TGTGCCTGGATACTAGCGGGAGGTGGAGAGACCCAGTACTTC. The encoded protein is CAWILAGGGETQYF.

As DNA, the CDR3 is TGTGCCAGCAGCTTAAGACAAACTAACTATGGCTACACCTTC. Translating gives CASSLRQTNYGYTF. V usage is TRBV11-2 and J usage is TRBJ1-2, with no clear D. V lost 2 bases and J 0 bases, leaving 7 bases between the germline ends. Germline values: CDR1 SGHAT, CDR2 FQNNGV. CDR3 size: 14 residues. Filled out from reference TRBV11-2 and TRBJ1-2, the complete variable domain reads EAGVAQSPRYKIIEKRQSVAFWCNPISGHATLYWYQQILGQGPKLLIQFQNNGVVDDSQLPKDRFSAERLKGVDSTLKIQPAKLEDSAVYLCASSLRQTNYGYTFGSGTRLTVV.

This clone was seen a handful of times. The chain employs TRBV5-1 and TRBJ2-5; 8 bases map to TRBD2. The CDR3 length is 14 residues. V lost 5 bases and J lost 5; bases outside the gene matches: 8. Germline V lookup: CDR1 SGHRS, CDR2 YFSETQ. CDR3 DNA: TGCGCCAGCAGTTCCGCGGGAGGTTATGAGACCCAGTACTTC. Translation: CASSSAGGYETQYF.

This clone was observed a single time. V is TRBV7-2 and J is TRBJ1-4, with TRBD1 identical over 8 bases. CDR1 and CDR2 from the germline V gene are SGHTA and FQGNSA. With V trimmed by 6 bases and J by 8 bases, 5 bases remained unmatched. This CDR3 is 13 amino acids long. The CDR3 DNA sequence: TGTGCCAGCAGAGACAGGGGACGGGAAAAACTGTTTTTT. This sequence encodes CASRDRGREKLFF.

The count of this clone is one. For the CDR3, the DNA is TGTGCCAGTAGTAAACAGGGAACGGGGTACACAGATACGCAGTATTTT. Its protein product is CASSKQGTGYTDTQYF. The V and J genes are TRBV19 and TRBJ2-3; tentatively, D is TRBD1 (6 bases). Trimming pared 4 bases from V and 2 bases from J, leaving 16 bases between. Per germline, CDR1 LNHDA and CDR2 SQIVND (reference sequence). This CDR3 comprises 16 residues.

Written as DNA, the CDR3 is TGTGCCAGCAGCTTAGCGACAGAAAATCAGCCCCAGCATTTT. Translated, it gives CASSLATENQPQHF. V and J are TRBV7-9 and TRBJ1-5, with a possible D match to TRBD1 (5 bases). This CDR3 is 14 amino acids long. V dropped 0 bases and J dropped 4 bases, with 7 bases sitting between them. Germline V gene sequence: CDR1 SEHNR, CDR2 FQNEAQ (reference sequence).

This clone showed up just once. For the CDR3, the DNA is TGTGCCAGCAGGGGAACAGGGGCGACGGACACCGGGGAGCTGTTTTTT. Protein sequence: CASRGTGATDTGELFF. The genes are TRBV2 and TRBJ2-2; 7 bases align to TRBD1. Germline loops: CDR1 SNHLY, CDR2 FYNNEI. V shed 6 bases, J shed 3 bases, and the junction held 10 bases outside the gene matches. The CDR3 has 16 amino acids.